The 13 T cell receptor beta chains below come from one sample, sequenced in a study of cytomegalovirus exposure and HLA in healthy donors. Use of 60 Vbeta and 13 Jbeta primers characterized the PCR. Here immunoSEQ multiplex PCR was the method, and the copy in TCRdb shows in-frame clones only, minus some. The table shows some 130,000 clones, with less than 10% occurring only once. Sequenced sample: PBMCs. These receptors all come from a man aged 45-65 years in good health and CMV-seronegative.

This clone was counted between two and nine times. V and J are TRBV6-1 and TRBJ2-1; 11 nucleotides line up with TRBD2. There are 16 residues in the CDR3. The J segment lost 7 bases and the V segment lost 4 bases, leaving 9 bases of the junction unmatched. Germline values: CDR1 MNHNS, CDR2 SASEGT. The CDR3 spells CASSGGLAGRRNEQFF. Written as DNA, the CDR3 is TGTGCCAGCAGTGGCGGACTAGCGGGCCGAAGGAATGAGCAGTTCTTC.

V and J are TRBV9 and TRBJ2-5; D is unclear. V dropped 0 bases and J dropped 2 bases, with 8 bases sitting between them. CDR3 size: 14 residues. Germline V gives CDR1 SGDLS, CDR2 YYNGEE. The CDR3 is CASSVAGEQETQYF. The CDR3 bases are TGTGCCAGCAGCGTAGCGGGTGAGCAAGAGACCCAGTACTTC.

This clone showed up just a few times. J is TRBJ1-4 and V is TRBV5-3; 8 bases fit TRBD1. TRBV5-3 is an open reading frame, and its role is uncertain. The V segment lost 3 bases and the J segment 1 base; nucleotides outside the gene matches: 8. This CDR3 region has 17 residues. CDR3 sequence: CARSSLRQGRTNEKLFF. In DNA form, the CDR3 reads TGTGCCAGAAGCTCGTTAAGACAGGGGCGAACTAATGAAAAACTGTTTTTT.

A few counts support this clone. V is TRBV7-7 and J is TRBJ2-5, with D possibly being TRBD2 (5 bases). The germline V gene encodes CDR1 SSHAT and CDR2 FNYEAQ (reference sequence). Trimming left V 3 bases short and J 5 bases short, with 10 bases between. The CDR3 length is 13 residues. The CDR3, as DNA: TGTGCCAGCAGCTTTTTAGGCGGGGAGACCCAGTACTTC. Protein product: CASSFLGGETQYF.

This clone has more than one count but fewer than ten. The CDR3 protein is CATRGTGQGGTSEAFF. The CDR3 DNA sequence: TGTGCCACCCGGGGTACGGGGCAGGGGGGCACCTCTGAAGCTTTCTTT. This sequence joins TRBV28 and TRBJ1-1; 7 bases are a match to TRBD1. This CDR3 has 16 residues. The V gene end was trimmed by 10 bases and the J gene end by 6 bases; junction bases not matched to a gene: 20. Germline V gene lookup returns CDR1 MDHEN and CDR2 SYDVKM.

The chain has TRBV6-5 and TRBJ1-1, with D hard to call. CDR1 MNHEY and CDR2 SVGAGI come from the germline V gene. V lost 6 bases to trimming and J lost 5 bases, with 16 bases between them. CDR3 length equals 14 residues. The CDR3 spells CASSGRGLGTEAFF. The DNA of the CDR3 is TGTGCCAGCAGCGGGAGAGGGCTGGGGACTGAAGCTTTCTTT.

The rearrangement uses TRBV7-2 and TRBJ1-2; 8 nucleotides line up with TRBD1. Germline V gene sequence: CDR1 SGHTA, CDR2 FQGNSA. V dropped 10 bases and J dropped 1; count of bases not matched to a gene: 2. CDR3 length equals 12 residues. The CDR3 DNA reads as TGTGCCACAGACAGGGGTAACTATGGCTACACCTTC. Protein product: CATDRGNYGYTF. The entire variable domain, with the rest obtained from reference TRBV7-2 and TRBJ1-2, is as follows: GAGVSQSPSNKVTEKGKDVELRCDPISGHTALYWYRQSLGQGLEFLIYFQGNSAPDKSGLPSDRFSAERTGGSVSTLTIQRTQQEDSAVYLCATDRGNYGYTFGSGTRLTVV.

This clone has only a few counts. The rearrangement uses TRBV11-2 and TRBJ2-1; 10 positions match TRBD2. Germline values: CDR1 SGHAT, CDR2 FQNNGV. This CDR3 region has 16 residues. The V gene end was trimmed by 3 bases and the J gene end by 8 bases; junction bases not matched to a gene: 10. The CDR3 reads CASSFRGLAGADEQFF. The CDR3 bases are TGTGCCAGCAGCTTCCGGGGGCTAGCGGGAGCTGATGAGCAGTTCTTC.

This clone showed up just a few times. The gene calls are TRBV29-1 and TRBJ2-1; possibly TRBD1 for D (5 bases). V shed 6 bases and J shed 0 bases, with 21 bases lying between them. This CDR3 is 17 amino acids long. Germline-derived CDR1 and CDR2 are SQVTM and ANQGSEA. The CDR3 DNA reads TGCAGCGTCGGAAGAAGGGGATCCGAGTTCTCCTACAATGAGCAGTTCTTC. Translated, it gives CSVGRRGSEFSYNEQFF.

This clone occurred a few times. V gene TRBV5-1 combines with J gene TRBJ2-4; weak D call: TRBD1 (5 bases). Per germline, CDR1 SGHRS and CDR2 YFSETQ. The CDR3 is 15 amino acids. The germline V and J ends were trimmed by 4 bases and 5 bases, with 16 bases remaining between them. The CDR3 DNA reads as TGCGCCAGCAGCCGCACCCCAGGGATCCAAAACATTCAGTACTTC. As protein: CASSRTPGIQNIQYF.

V and J are TRBV29-1 and TRBJ1-1; tentative D call: TRBD1 (6 bases). V gave up 4 bases and J gave up 2 bases, with 14 bases separating them. CDR1 is SQVTM and CDR2 is ANQGSEA in the germline V gene. This CDR3 region has 14 residues. CDR3: CSVGQGHQNTEAFF. As DNA, the CDR3 is TGCAGCGTTGGCCAGGGACACCAAAACACTGAAGCTTTCTTT. Full variable domain (rest looked up from reference TRBV29-1 and TRBJ1-1): SAVISQKPSRDICQRGTSLTIQCQVDSQVTMMFWYRQQPGQSLTLIATANQGSEATYESGFVIDKFPISRPNLTFSTLTVSNMSPEDSSIYLCSVGQGHQNTEAFFGQGTRLTVV.

This clone was counted a few times. Other DNA sequences in the sample encode the same CDR3. CDR3 amino acids: CASSSTGTGNTEAFF. The CDR3 bases are TGTGCCAGCAGTTCGACCGGGACAGGGAACACTGAAGCTTTCTTT. V usage is TRBV6-5 and J usage is TRBJ1-1; TRBD1 matches 8 bases. Germline assignment: CDR1 MNHEY and CDR2 SVGAGI. The CDR3 covers 15 residues. J lost 1 base, V lost 4 bases, and 5 bases had no gene match.

This clone has only a few counts. The V gene is TRBV5-1, the J gene TRBJ2-1; D is possibly TRBD1 (6 bases). Germline V gives CDR1 SGHRS, CDR2 YFSETQ. This CDR3 contains 16 residues. V lost 0 bases and J 7 bases, leaving 17 bases between the germline ends. Here the CDR3 DNA reads TGCGCCAGCAGCTTGGACCTGGACAGATCGAGGAATGAGCAGTTCTTC. Its translation: CASSLDLDRSRNEQFF.